The subject of this entry is one TCR beta chain. Its specificity is unknown. Method: immunoSEQ multiplex PCR; TCRdb's copy keeps in-frame clones and lacks some. The sample contains about 690,000 clones, about 90% of which appear only once. There were no recent acute infections or vaccinations among the donors, who were healthy HIV-negative adults. The data derive from a study of shared clonotypes between healthy human individuals. Study information: Those who served as donors were a couple of women and three men between the ages of 18 and 49. For every donor, three CD4 naive, three CD4 memory, two CD8 naive and one CD8 memory plates were used.

Whole-study findings and limits: Non-shared clonotypes had lower generation probabilities than clonotypes shared by all four sorted-subset donors.

Looked up from germline, CDR1 is SGDLS and CDR2 is YYNGEE. CDR3 size: 16 residues. The ends were cut back, 3 bases at V and 2 bases at J, with 16 bases in the middle. V and J are TRBV9 and TRBJ2-3; maybe TRBD2 (7 bases). Sequenced sample: memory CD8+ T cells from PBMCs. The subset here: CD45RO+ cells pooled with CCR7-negative TemRA cells. The receptor's source is a man aged 18 to 35 in good health. Some clones in this sample may be carry-over from other donors' samples. The CDR3 sequence is CASSAKLGGDTDTQYF. The CDR3 coding sequence is TGTGCCAGCAGCGCCAAACTAGGGGGGGACACAGATACGCAGTATTTT.